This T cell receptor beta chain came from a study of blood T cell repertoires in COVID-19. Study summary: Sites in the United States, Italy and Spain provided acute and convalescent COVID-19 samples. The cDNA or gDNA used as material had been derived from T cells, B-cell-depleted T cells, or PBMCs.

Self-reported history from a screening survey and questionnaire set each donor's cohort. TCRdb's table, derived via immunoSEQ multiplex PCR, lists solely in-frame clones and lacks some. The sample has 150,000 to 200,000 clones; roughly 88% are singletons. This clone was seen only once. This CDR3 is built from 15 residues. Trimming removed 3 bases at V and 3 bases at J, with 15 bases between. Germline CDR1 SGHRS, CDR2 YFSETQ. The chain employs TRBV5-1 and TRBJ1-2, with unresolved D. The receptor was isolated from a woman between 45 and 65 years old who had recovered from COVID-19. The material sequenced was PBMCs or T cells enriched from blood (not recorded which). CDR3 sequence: CASSSDSPRHYGYTF. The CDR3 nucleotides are TGCGCCAGCAGCTCGGACTCACCAAGGCACTATGGCTACACCTTC.